A selection of T cell receptor beta chains follows, all from one sample in a study of tumor-infiltrating lymphocytes in primary liver carcinoma. TCRdb ran MiXCR on the multiplex PCR reads and lists one entry per CDR3 protein. Of around 81,000 distinct CDR3 sequences in the sample, 71% were seen once. Sequenced input: liver tumor tissue from sampling region 4. These receptors originate from a woman aged 60-70 years with primary liver carcinoma and hepatitis B virus infection. Each CDR3 is given with its conserved first and last residue. Fields, in order: CDR3 protein, J gene, V gene, D gene. The D gene is left open where the match is weak.

CASSFRTGENSPLHF | TRBJ1-6 | TRBV12-3/TRBV12-4 | TRBD1
CASSSPIIQGGLTEAFF | TRBJ1-1 | TRBV4-1 | .
CASRTEVFQPQHF | TRBJ1-5 | TRBV12-3/TRBV12-4 | .
CATSDPRDPGGGYTF | TRBJ1-2 | TRBV24-1 | .
CASSSGLGGLSYNEQFF | TRBJ2-1 | TRBV11-3 | .
CASSPRGSPYEQYF | TRBJ2-7 | TRBV7-8 | .
CASSVSGDYNEQFF | TRBJ2-1 | TRBV25-1 | .
CASSEFSQGANVLTF | TRBJ2-6 | TRBV6-1 | .
CASSEKSAATYNEQFF | TRBJ2-1 | TRBV6-1 | .
CASSGTGPTDMQYF | TRBJ2-3 | TRBV6-2/TRBV6-3 | .
CASSRRQGNQPQHF | TRBJ1-5 | TRBV6-5 | .
CTNSPTSGRETQYF | TRBJ2-5 | TRBV5-1 | TRBD2
CASGQHYYELYF | TRBJ2-7 | TRBV6-1 | .
CASSPWDSYGNTF | TRBJ1-2 | TRBV13 | TRBD1
CASTREETYNEQFF | TRBJ2-1 | TRBV6-1 | .
CNIASGRGHGELFF | TRBJ2-2 | TRBV29-1 | TRBD2
CASQRSSGHNEQYF | TRBJ2-7 | TRBV6-5 | .
CASSLKGDSNYSYTF | TRBJ1-2 | TRBV5-1 | TRBD1
CASSQDLSGATVYYELYF | TRBJ2-7 | TRBV4-1 | TRBD2
CASSKQGAEANVLTF | TRBJ2-6 | TRBV6-6 | TRBD1
CASSFGQAGTLNYGYTF | TRBJ1-2 | TRBV12-3/TRBV12-4 | .
CASSSPMRTTYEQYF | TRBJ2-7 | TRBV11-2 | .
CTSSSRGARTIGNEQFF | TRBJ2-1 | TRBV11-3 | .
CASKAAGGYEQYF | TRBJ2-7 | TRBV12-3/TRBV12-4 | TRBD2
CASGNPGEGYTF | TRBJ1-2 | TRBV6-1 | .
CASSLGAGGYEQCF | TRBJ2-7 | TRBV5-4 | .
CASRRLAGGPRIEDQYF | TRBJ2-5 | TRBV12-3/TRBV12-4 | TRBD2
CASSKQGPQYGCTF | TRBJ1-2 | TRBV6-5 | .
CASSQDPGQSTDTQYF | TRBJ2-3 | TRBV4-2 | TRBD1